The sequence of this T cell receptor beta chain was determined in a study of blood T cell repertoires in COVID-19. About the study: The study drew acute and convalescent COVID-19 samples from the United States, Italy and Spain. T cells, B-cell-depleted T cells, or PBMCs provided the cDNA or gDNA that served as material.

The CDR3 runs 19 residues. Sequencing used immunoSEQ multiplex PCR; TCRdb keeps in-frame clones, though not all of them. The table has around 290,000 clones, about 90% seen once. V gene TRBV21-1 combines with J gene TRBJ1-5; the D call TRBD1 from the table was never checked on the DNA. TRBV21-1 is flagged as a pseudogene. The receptor was isolated from a woman aged 50 to 65 who had recovered from COVID-19. Sequenced input: peripheral blood. CDR3 sequence: CASSKVNQRQGANNQPQHF. The CDR3 coding sequence is TGTGCCAGCAGCAAAGTCAACCAGAGACAGGGGGCAAACAATCAGCCCCAGCATTTT.